One sample yielded the 10 T cell receptor beta chains listed below, sequenced in a study of OX40 agonist ivuxolimab in advanced cancers. Library generation was performed with the immunoSEQ multiplex PCR assay. In TCRdb, the immuneACCESS table is reduced to in-frame sequences with V and J assigned. These tables do not hold every clone; where another copy was compared, an unresolved V gene accounts for under half, and the others remain unexplained. This sample comprises about 79,000 clones, 85% to 90% of them detected only once. The ten largest clones take up about an eighth of the sample. The material was CD4+ or CD8+ T cells sorted from blood, obtained in a trial of the OX40 agonist ivuxolimab. The receptors derive from an adult with an advanced solid tumor such as melanoma, head and neck, liver or kidney cancer.

The chain carries TRBV27 and TRBJ1-5; 9 positions agree with TRBD1. The junction had 12 bases not matched to a gene; V was cut back by 6 bases and J by 6 bases. CDR1 is MNHEY and CDR2 is SMNVEV in the germline V gene (reference sequence). CDR3 length: 16 amino acids. The CDR3 here is CASRPGGQGGGQPQHF. The CDR3 DNA reads as TGTGCCAGCAGACCCGGGGGACAGGGTGGTGGTCAGCCCCAGCATTTT.

This chain connects TRBV18 to TRBJ1-1, with D possibly being TRBD1 (6 bases). In germline, CDR1 is KGHSH, CDR2 LQKENI. The germline V and J ends were trimmed by 5 bases and 0 bases, with 13 bases remaining between them. The CDR3 covers 15 residues. This CDR3 reads CASSSSDSLNTEAFF. The CDR3 DNA reads as TGTGCCAGCTCATCGTCGGACAGTTTGAACACTGAAGCTTTCTTT.

The chain combines TRBV5-1 with TRBJ2-1; D is unresolved. This CDR3 is built from 15 residues. The V and J ends lost 0 bases and 0 bases respectively, with 7 bases between them. CDR1 is SGHRS and CDR2 is YFSETQ in the germline V gene. As DNA, the CDR3 is TGCGCCAGCAGCTTGGCACAGACCTCCTACAATGAGCAGTTCTTC. This gives the protein CASSLAQTSYNEQFF.

The V and J genes are TRBV7-9 and TRBJ2-3; D call uncertain. Germline V gene sequence: CDR1 SEHNR, CDR2 FQNEAQ (reference sequence). There are 13 residues in the CDR3. V was pared by 2 bases and J by 6 bases, with 9 bases between. Here the CDR3 DNA reads TGTGCCAGCAGCTTAATGGGATCGGATACGCAGTATTTT. This sequence encodes CASSLMGSDTQYF.

This chain joins TRBV11-3 and TRBJ2-7; 8 bases are a match to TRBD2. From germline, CDR1 is SGHNT and CDR2 YENEEA. V dropped 9 bases and J dropped 1; count of bases not matched to a gene: 5. The CDR3 has 13 amino acids. CDR3 in amino acids: CASGLAGSYEQYF. The CDR3 region has the DNA TGTGCCAGTGGCCTAGCGGGTTCCTACGAGCAGTACTTC.

The CDR3 nucleotides are TGTGCCAGCAGCCCCGGACAGAGTCTATTCCACGAGCAGTACTTC. Translation gives CASSPGQSLFHEQYF. The chain couples TRBV7-3 to TRBJ2-7, with a weak D call TRBD1 (6 bases). CDR1 and CDR2 from the germline V gene are SGHTA and FQGTGA. Deletions cut 5 bases from V and 5 bases from J, with 19 bases between. The CDR3 is 15 residues long. Full variable domain (outside the CDR3, taken from reference TRBV7-3 and TRBJ2-7): GAGVSQTPSNKVTEKGKYVELRCDPISGHTALYWYRQSLGQGPEFLIYFQGTGAADDSGLPNDRFFAVRPEGSVSTLKIQRTERGDSAVYLCASSPGQSLFHEQYFGPGTRLTVT.

The rearrangement joins TRBV25-1 to TRBJ2-1; D might be TRBD2 (6 bases). From germline, CDR1 is MGHDK and CDR2 SYGVNS. The CDR3 length is 13 residues. Trimming pared 4 bases from V and 10 bases from J, leaving 14 bases between. The CDR3: CASSAARTIEQFF. CDR3 bases: TGTGCCAGCAGTGCCGCTCGGACTATAGAGCAGTTCTTC.

This chain uses TRBV5-4 with TRBJ2-3; TRBD1 or TRBD2 may be the D gene (5 bases each). V dropped 4 bases and J dropped 2 bases, with 11 bases sitting between them. The CDR3 consists of 14 residues. The germline V gene encodes CDR1 SGHNT and CDR2 YYREEE (reference sequence). The CDR3 region has the DNA TGTGCCAGCAGCGACGGGGCTTACACAGATACGCAGTATTTT. It specifies CASSDGAYTDTQYF.

The V gene is TRBV29-1, the J gene TRBJ1-2; perhaps TRBD1 as D (5 bases). There are 14 residues in the CDR3. The V end lost 0 bases, the J end lost 4 bases, and 12 bases lay between the germline ends. CDR1 is SQVTM, CDR2 ANQGSEA, per germline. The CDR3 sequence: CSVEDQPGIYGYTF. For the CDR3, the DNA is TGCAGCGTTGAAGATCAGCCAGGGATCTATGGCTACACCTTC.

The chain has TRBV6-6 and TRBJ1-3; D is uncertain. This CDR3 is built from 11 residues. V lost 7 bases, J lost 4 bases, and 5 bases lay in between. The germline V gene has CDR1 MNHNY and CDR2 SVGAGI (reference sequence). The CDR3 sequence is CASIKGNTIYF. CDR3 nucleotides: TGTGCCAGCATAAAAGGAAACACCATATATTTT.